The 21 T cell receptor beta chains below were found in one sample sequenced in a study of cytomegalovirus exposure and HLA in healthy donors. PCR was performed using 60 Vbeta and 13 Jbeta primers. The repertoire was sequenced with immunoSEQ multiplex PCR; TCRdb's copy has only in-frame clones and lacks some. The data show 100,000 to 120,000 clones, with roughly two thirds seen just once and roughly 8.3% held by the top ten. Sequenced: PBMCs. The origin of the receptors is a young man in good health and CMV-seropositive.

The V call is TRBV11-2, the J call TRBJ1-2; 11 nucleotides line up with TRBD1. The CDR3 loop spans 17 amino acids. Trimming cost V 1 base and J 2 bases; bases outside gene matches: 6. CDR1 and CDR2 (germline): SGHAT, FQNNGV. CDR3 amino acids: CASSLGTGGIENYGYTF. The DNA for the CDR3 is TGTGCCAGCAGCTTAGGGACAGGGGGCATTGAGAACTATGGCTACACCTTC.

V gene TRBV7-6 combines with J gene TRBJ1-6, with D possibly matching TRBD1 (5 bases). There are 14 residues in the CDR3. Trimming cost V 4 bases and J 6 bases, with 10 bases left between them. Per the germline V gene, CDR1 is SGHVS and CDR2 is FNYEAQ. The CDR3 is CASSSGLSNSPLHF. The CDR3 bases are TGTGCCAGCAGCTCGGGACTGAGTAATTCACCCCTCCACTTT.

The CDR3 loop is CASSWEGGRNTEAFF. CDR3 DNA: TGCGCCAGCAGCTGGGAGGGGGGGAGGAACACTGAAGCTTTCTTT. This chain connects TRBV5-1 to TRBJ1-1; possibly TRBD1 for D (6 bases). The CDR3 is made up of 15 amino acids. Per the germline V gene, CDR1 is SGHRS and CDR2 is YFSETQ. V lost 3 bases to trimming and J lost 1 base, with 13 bases between them.

The V and J genes are TRBV6-5 and TRBJ2-7, with 12 bases matching TRBD1. With V trimmed by 6 bases and J by 5 bases, 5 bases remained unmatched. Germline V gives CDR1 MNHEY, CDR2 SVGAGI. The CDR3 has 14 amino acids. CDR3 residues: CASRRDRGLDEQYF. DNA of the CDR3: TGTGCCAGCAGGAGGGACAGGGGGCTCGACGAGCAGTACTTC.

The chain is built from TRBV7-2 and TRBJ2-5, with a tentative D call TRBD1 (5 bases). Trimming shortened V by 4 bases and J by 3 bases, and 9 bases separated the two germline ends. The CDR3 runs 13 residues. Per the germline V gene, CDR1 is SGHTA and CDR2 is FQGNSA. Here the CDR3 DNA reads TGTGCCAGCAGCTGGGGCATGGAAGAGACCCAGTACTTC. Translating gives CASSWGMEETQYF.

As DNA, the CDR3 is TGTGCCAGCAGCTTGGAGTACAGGGTGGGCACTGAAGCTTTCTTT. Translated: CASSLEYRVGTEAFF. V is TRBV5-6 and J is TRBJ1-1; possibly TRBD1 for D (6 bases). Per the germline V gene, CDR1 is SGHDT and CDR2 is YYEEEE. The CDR3 runs 15 residues. The V end lost 0 bases, the J end lost 4 bases, and 13 bases lay between the germline ends.

The chain employs TRBV6-4 and TRBJ2-3; 12 bases map to TRBD2. The germline V gene has CDR1 MRHNA and CDR2 SNTAGT. This CDR3 comprises 15 residues. V lost 6 bases to trimming and J lost 3 bases; unmatched junction nucleotides: 4. CDR3 loop: CASRATSGGTDTQYF. DNA for the CDR3: TGTGCCAGCAGAGCTACTAGCGGGGGGACAGATACGCAGTATTTT.

The chain carries TRBV27 and TRBJ2-1; TRBD2 matches at 7 bases. The CDR3 runs to 16 residues. J was trimmed by 5 bases and V by 1 base; bases with no gene match: 8. Germline CDR1 MNHEY, CDR2 SMNVEV (reference sequence). Here the CDR3 reads CASSLWWQGGDNEQFF. CDR3 nucleotides: TGTGCCAGCAGTTTATGGTGGCAGGGAGGGGACAATGAGCAGTTCTTC.

The rearrangement joins TRBV6-1 to TRBJ1-5, with D possibly TRBD1 on 5 matching bases. V lost 2 bases, J lost 11 bases, and 7 bases lay in between. From germline, CDR1 is MNHNS and CDR2 SASEGT. This CDR3 has 11 residues. The CDR3 here is CASSETRAQHF. DNA of the CDR3: TGTGCCAGCAGTGAAACCAGGGCCCAGCATTTT.

The chain carries TRBV2 and TRBJ2-1; D is ambiguous. Trimming removed 3 bases at V and 8 bases at J, with 5 bases between. Looked up from germline, CDR1 is SNHLY and CDR2 is FYNNEI. The CDR3 is made up of 11 amino acids. CDR3 sequence reads: CASSESYEQFF. In DNA form, the CDR3 reads TGTGCCAGCAGTGAGTCCTATGAGCAGTTCTTC.

V gene TRBV11-2 combines with J gene TRBJ2-7; TRBD1 is a possible D gene (6 bases). Germline lookup yields CDR1 SGHAT and CDR2 FQNNGV. This CDR3 region has 15 residues. Between the trimmed V and J ends, which lost 3 bases and 3 bases, there was a span of 15 bases. CDR3 in amino acids: CASSFAGTFYYEQYV. CDR3 DNA sequence: TGTGCCAGCAGCTTCGCCGGGACATTTTACTACGAGCAGTACGTC.

This clone was counted between two and nine times. The chain couples TRBV2 to TRBJ2-1; 8 bases line up with TRBD2. The V and J ends lost 8 bases and 8 bases, in that order; junction bases with no gene match: 8. Looked up from germline, CDR1 is SNHLY and CDR2 is FYNNEI. The CDR3 covers 13 residues. The CDR3 loop reads CASSRGGGDEQFF. As DNA, the CDR3 is TGTGCCAGCTCCCGGGGGGGCGGGGATGAGCAGTTCTTC.

The chain recombines TRBV4-2 with TRBJ2-2, with 7 bases fitting TRBD2. Germline values: CDR1 LGHNA, CDR2 YNFKEQ. This CDR3 has 15 residues. Unmatched junction bases numbered 9, after V lost 4 bases and J lost 7 bases. CDR3 bases: TGTGCCAGCAGCCCCCTGCGGGGGACGAGCGGGGAGCTGTTTTTT. Residues: CASSPLRGTSGELFF.

The chain employs TRBV7-2 and TRBJ2-3, with TRBD2 as a possible D gene (6 bases). Trimming removed 5 bases from V and 4 bases from J, with 13 bases in between. CDR3 size: 14 residues. Germline V gene lookup returns CDR1 SGHTA and CDR2 FQGNSA. The CDR3 loop reads CASSPLGGPDTQYF. In DNA, the CDR3 is TGTGCCAGCAGCCCGCTGGGGGGTCCAGATACGCAGTATTTT.

The V gene is TRBV5-6, the J gene TRBJ1-1; D is undetermined. The V gene lost 2 bases and the J gene lost 2 bases, with 10 bases spanning the gap. Germline assignment: CDR1 SGHDT and CDR2 YYEEEE. The CDR3 runs 14 residues. CDR3 nucleotides: TGTGCCAGCAGCTTTTGGCGGGGTAACACTGAAGCTTTCTTT. It is translated as CASSFWRGNTEAFF.

This clone was observed a handful of times. This chain joins TRBV5-4 and TRBJ2-5; 10 bases line up with TRBD2. V shed 2 bases and J 4 bases; nucleotides not matched to a gene: 11. The CDR3 length is 17 residues. Germline CDR1 reads SGHNT; CDR2 reads YYREEE (reference sequence). The chain's CDR3 is CASSLLKRGGGRETQYF. The CDR3 DNA reads TGTGCCAGCAGCTTACTCAAGCGGGGGGGAGGTAGAGAGACCCAGTACTTC.

The V call is TRBV2, the J call TRBJ1-5, with 7 bases lining up with TRBD1. The germline gives CDR1 SNHLY, CDR2 FYNNEI. The CDR3 totals 14 residues. V lost 5 bases to trimming and J lost 6 bases; unmatched junction nucleotides: 7. CDR3 sequence (DNA): TGTGCCAGCAGTTTAGACAGGGAAGGTCAGCCCCAGCATTTT. Translating it yields CASSLDREGQPQHF.

This clone was found a few times. This sequence joins TRBV7-6 and TRBJ2-5; 11 nucleotides match TRBD1. The CDR3 totals 14 residues. Trimming cost V 5 bases and J 5 bases; bases outside gene matches: 4. Germline CDR1 reads SGHVS; CDR2 reads FNYEAQ. The CDR3 DNA sequence: TGTGCCAGCAGCCCAGGGACAGGGGGGGAGACCCAGTACTTC. The encoded protein is CASSPGTGGETQYF.

Notes on this clone: The sample carries other DNA sequences with the same CDR3. The V call is TRBV5-1, the J call TRBJ2-5; TRBD1 aligns across 9 bases. V lost 3 bases and J lost 5; bases outside the gene matches: 5. CDR1 is SGHRS, CDR2 YFSETQ, per germline. The CDR3 is 14 residues long. The DNA for the CDR3 is TGCGCCAGCAGCTCCGGGACAGGGAGGGAGACCCAGTACTTC. Protein: CASSSGTGRETQYF.

The DNA of the CDR3 is TGCGCCAGCAGCCCGGGACAGAGCAATCAGCCCCAGCATTTT. Translating it yields CASSPGQSNQPQHF. This chain links TRBV5-1 with TRBJ1-5, with 7 positions matching TRBD1. Per germline, CDR1 SGHRS and CDR2 YFSETQ. With 4 bases clipped from V and 1 base from J, the junction kept 2 bases outside the gene matches. The CDR3 consists of 14 residues.

This clone has just one count. The chain joins TRBV28 to TRBJ2-7; the D gene is possibly TRBD2 (6 bases). CDR1 and CDR2 (germline): MDHEN, SYDVKM. The CDR3 loop spans 13 amino acids. V lost 6 bases to trimming and J lost 3 bases, with 12 bases between them. CDR3 sequence reads: CASSPRLGYEQYF. Written as DNA, the CDR3 is TGTGCCAGCAGCCCCCGACTAGGCTACGAGCAGTACTTC.